This T cell receptor (beta chain) was retrieved from a study of blood T cell repertoires in COVID-19. Background on the study: Some COVID-19 samples were acute and others convalescent; all came from the United States, Italy and Spain. T cells, B-cell-depleted T cells, or PBMCs provided the cDNA or gDNA that served as material.

With 8 bases clipped from V and 1 base from J, the junction kept 3 bases outside the gene matches. CDR1 and CDR2 from the germline V gene are MDHEN and SYDVKM. CDR3 length: 13 residues. Per the original data handling: Cell counts per sample came from amplifying reference gene primers. Using immunoSEQ multiplex PCR, the repertoire was profiled, and TCRdb retains in-frame clones only, with some absent. V, J and clone size reflect that table, while D and trimming were determined from the DNA. The data show some 200,000 clones, 80% to 90% seen once. Material for sequencing was peripheral blood. This TCR derives from a human donor in a cohort sampled during active COVID-19. The chain combines TRBV28 with TRBJ2-3; 7 nucleotides align to TRBD1. CDR3 DNA sequence: TGTGCCAGCCGAACAGGGGGCACAGATACGCAGTATTTT. Amino acid sequence: CASRTGGTDTQYF.